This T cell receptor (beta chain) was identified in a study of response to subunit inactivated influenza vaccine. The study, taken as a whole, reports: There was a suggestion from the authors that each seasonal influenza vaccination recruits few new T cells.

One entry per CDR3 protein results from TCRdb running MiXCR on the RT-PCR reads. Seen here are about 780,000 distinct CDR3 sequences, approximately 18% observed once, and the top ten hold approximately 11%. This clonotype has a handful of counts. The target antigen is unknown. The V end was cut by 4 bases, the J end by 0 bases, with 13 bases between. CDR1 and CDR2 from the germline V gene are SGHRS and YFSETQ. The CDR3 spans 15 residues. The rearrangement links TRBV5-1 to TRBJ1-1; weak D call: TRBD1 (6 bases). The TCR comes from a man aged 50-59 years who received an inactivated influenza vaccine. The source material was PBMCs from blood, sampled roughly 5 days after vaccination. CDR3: CASSPGQHMNTEAFF. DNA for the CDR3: TGCGCCAGCAGCCCAGGACAGCACATGAACACTGAAGCTTTCTTT.